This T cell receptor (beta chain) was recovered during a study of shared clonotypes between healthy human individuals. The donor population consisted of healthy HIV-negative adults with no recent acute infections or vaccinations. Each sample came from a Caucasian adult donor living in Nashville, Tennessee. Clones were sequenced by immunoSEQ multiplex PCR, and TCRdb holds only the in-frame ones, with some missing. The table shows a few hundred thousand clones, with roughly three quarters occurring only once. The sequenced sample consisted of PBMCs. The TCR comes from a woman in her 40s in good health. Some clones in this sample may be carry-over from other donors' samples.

CDR3 region: CASSVVTGQTGGYTF. CDR3 bases: TGTGCCAGCAGCGTAGTGACCGGGCAAACAGGCGGCTACACCTTC. The genes are TRBV9 and TRBJ1-2; maybe TRBD1 (5 bases). CDR3 size: 15 residues. With 0 bases removed from V and 8 bases from J, the gap between germline ends came to 17 bases. Germline V gene sequence: CDR1 SGDLS, CDR2 YYNGEE.